This T cell receptor beta chain was identified in a study of blood T cell repertoires in COVID-19. The overall study: COVID-19 samples collected from the United States, Italy and Spain covered acute and convalescent phases. PBMCs, B-cell-depleted T cells, or T cells were the source of the cDNA or gDNA that made up the material.

The assay was immunoSEQ multiplex PCR, and TCRdb's table has in-frame clones only and misses some. The sample lists about 96,000 clones, about 81% seen once, with about 18% in the top ten. This receptor was taken from a woman aged 60-70 years with acute or convalescent COVID-19. Sequencing was carried out using peripheral blood.

The CDR3 loop is CASSIGRTNTEAFF. CDR3 DNA: TGTGCCAGTAGTATAGGCAGAACGAACACTGAAGCTTTCTTT. This chain connects TRBV19 to TRBJ1-1; D is unresolved. The CDR3 is made up of 14 amino acids. V dropped 1 base and J dropped 1 base, with 7 bases sitting between them. Germline CDR1 LNHDA, CDR2 SQIVND (reference sequence).